This TCR beta chain was observed in a study of blood T cell repertoires in COVID-19. Trimming cost V 4 bases and J 4 bases; bases outside gene matches: 5. Germline V gene data show CDR1 as SGHRS and CDR2 as YFSETQ. The CDR3 consists of 14 residues. Measured with immunoSEQ multiplex PCR; TCRdb has only the in-frame clones, and not every one. The profile shows a few hundred thousand clones, about 90% of them singletons. V is TRBV5-1 and J is TRBJ1-1; 9 bases fit TRBD1. The source is a woman aged 25 to 39 with COVID-19, enrolled during active disease. The sample comprised peripheral blood. CDR3 in DNA: TGCGCCAGCAGCGCTGGGACAGGGAGCACTGAAGCTTTCTTT. Residues: CASSAGTGSTEAFF.